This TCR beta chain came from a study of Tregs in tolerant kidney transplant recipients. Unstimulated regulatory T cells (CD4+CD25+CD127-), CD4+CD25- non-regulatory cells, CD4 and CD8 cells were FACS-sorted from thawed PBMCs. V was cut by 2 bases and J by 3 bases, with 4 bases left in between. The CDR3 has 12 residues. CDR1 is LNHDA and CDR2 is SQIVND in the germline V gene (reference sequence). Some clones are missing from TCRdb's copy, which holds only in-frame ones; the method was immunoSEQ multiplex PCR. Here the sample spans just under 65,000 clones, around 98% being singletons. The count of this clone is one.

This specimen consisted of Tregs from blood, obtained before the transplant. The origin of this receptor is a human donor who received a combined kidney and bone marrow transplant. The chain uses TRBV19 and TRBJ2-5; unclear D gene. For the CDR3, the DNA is TGTGCCAGTAGTATAAATAAAGAGACCCAGTACTTC. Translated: CASSINKETQYF.